This T cell receptor beta chain was documented in a study of beta chain features in type 1 diabetes. Whole-study findings and limits: Moderate but significant shortening of TCRB CDR3s was recorded in all four CD4+ subsets from Type 1 diabetes patients. The naive, central memory and Treg TCRB repertoires looked more alike in patients than they did in healthy donors.

This CDR3 contains 14 residues. V was pared by 4 bases and J by 2 bases, with 4 bases of the junction left unmatched. Germline V gives CDR1 SGHRS, CDR2 YFSETQ. Cells sorted by CD45RO/CCR7/CD25/CD127/CD95/CD27 comprised CD4+ naive, central memory, regulatory and stem cell-like memory cells. Every isolated RNA sample was fully reverse transcribed, so sequencing captured expressed TCRB transcripts. The protocol was immunoSEQ multiplex PCR, while the TCRdb copy is restricted to in-frame clones and leaves out a portion. This sample has fewer than 250,000 clones, with roughly 9.6% found just once. As regards this clone: As yet, its antigen is unknown.

The receptor was isolated from a woman aged 18-29 years in good health. The sequencing sample was made of naive CD4+ T cells from blood. This rearrangement joins TRBV5-1 to TRBJ1-1; 8 bases line up with TRBD1. Written as DNA, the CDR3 is TGCGCCAGCAGCGGGGACAGGAGTAACACTGAAGCTTTCTTT. Protein sequence: CASSGDRSNTEAFF. The variable domain in full, with the rest retrieved from reference TRBV5-1 and TRBJ1-1, is KAGVTQTPRYLIKTRGQQVTLSCSPISGHRSVSWYQQTPGQGLQFLFEYFSETQRNKGNFPGRFSGRQFSNSRSEMNVSTLELGDSALYLCASSGDRSNTEAFFGQGTRLTVV.